The 7 T cell receptor beta chains listed next were all sequenced from one sample in a study of siplizumab effects on memory and regulatory T cells. The assay was immunoSEQ multiplex PCR, and TCRdb's table has in-frame clones only and misses some. The table lists roughly 75,000 clones, around 93% of them singletons. Material for sequencing was CD8+ T cells sorted from blood. These receptors were collected from a human donor in good health.

J is TRBJ2-5 and V is TRBV19, with 10 bases identical to TRBD1. The CDR3 has 16 residues. In germline, CDR1 is LNHDA, CDR2 SQIVND (reference sequence). J was trimmed by 4 bases and V by 2 bases; bases with no gene match: 7. The CDR3 is CASSINDRGQGETQYF. CDR3 nucleotide sequence: TGTGCCAGTAGTATAAACGACAGGGGGCAAGGAGAGACCCAGTACTTC.

This chain uses TRBV7-3 with TRBJ2-1, with D unclear. V lost 0 bases to trimming and J lost 5 bases, with 5 bases between them. Per germline, CDR1 SGHTA and CDR2 FQGTGA. This CDR3 is 13 amino acids long. The CDR3 loop is CASSLTGNNEQFF. As DNA, the CDR3 is TGTGCCAGCAGCTTAACTGGTAACAATGAGCAGTTCTTC.

V and J are TRBV18 and TRBJ2-7; D is ambiguous. Trimming shortened V by 6 bases and J by 5 bases, and 11 bases separated the two germline ends. The CDR3 covers 12 residues. Germline V gene data show CDR1 as KGHSH and CDR2 as LQKENI. The CDR3 sequence is CASSPGWDEQYF. CDR3 sequence (DNA): TGTGCCAGCTCCCCTGGGTGGGACGAGCAGTACTTC.

The rearrangement links TRBV6-5 to TRBJ1-5, with a tentative D call TRBD1 (6 bases). Germline lookup yields CDR1 MNHEY and CDR2 SVGAGI. CDR3 size: 13 residues. Trimming stripped 5 bases from V and 4 bases from J, with 9 bases between. The CDR3 reads CASSEGVNQPQHF. The CDR3 DNA follows: TGTGCCAGCAGTGAGGGGGTTAATCAGCCCCAGCATTTT.

The chain carries TRBV9 and TRBJ1-1; D is ambiguous. This CDR3 has 14 residues. Trimming pared 3 bases from V and 4 bases from J, leaving 13 bases between. Per germline, CDR1 SGDLS and CDR2 YYNGEE. The CDR3: CASSARGGRTEAFF. CDR3 nucleotides: TGTGCCAGCAGCGCACGGGGAGGGCGCACTGAAGCTTTCTTT.

The chain carries TRBV11-2 and TRBJ1-1; D may be TRBD1 (5 bases). V was trimmed by 6 bases and J by 11 bases, leaving 19 bases between them. Per the germline V gene, CDR1 is SGHAT and CDR2 is FQNNGV. The CDR3 runs to 13 residues. Written as DNA, the CDR3 is TGTGCCAGCAGGCCTACAGGTGGAACTGGGGCTTTCTTT. Protein product: CASRPTGGTGAFF.

This chain links TRBV6-5 with TRBJ2-7; perhaps TRBD1 as D (6 bases). Trimming stripped 5 bases from V and 1 base from J, with 15 bases between. Per germline, CDR1 MNHEY and CDR2 SVGAGI. CDR3 length equals 15 residues. The CDR3 sequence is CASSLSGVTSYEQYF. CDR3 sequence (DNA): TGTGCCAGCAGTCTATCAGGGGTGACATCCTACGAGCAGTACTTC.